The 20 T cell receptor beta chains below come from one sample, sequenced in a study of CD8 T cells in Susac syndrome. Random hexamers were used to reverse transcribe an amount of 0.5 to 1 ug RNA. MiXCR was run by TCRdb on the immunoSEQ multiplex PCR reads, yielding one entry per CDR3 protein. The sample shows 100,000 to 150,000 distinct CDR3 sequences, 96% of them seen only once. Sequences were obtained from CD4+ T cells from PBMCs. These receptors all stem from a human donor with Susac syndrome.

The rearrangement links TRBV24-1 to TRBJ2-3; 10 bases map to TRBD2. The V gene end was trimmed by 3 bases and the J gene end by 3 bases; junction bases not matched to a gene: 5. The germline V gene has CDR1 KGHDR and CDR2 SFDVKD. The CDR3 covers 16 residues. The CDR3 bases are TGTGCCACCAGTGATCCCGGACTAGCGGAGACAGATACGCAGTATTTT. It is translated as CATSDPGLAETDTQYF.

V gene TRBV4-2 combines with J gene TRBJ2-3, with 9 bases identical to TRBD2. CDR1 is LGHNA and CDR2 is YNFKEQ in the germline V gene. J was trimmed by 5 bases and V by 4 bases; bases with no gene match: 7. CDR3 size: 15 residues. The CDR3 reads CASSPLAGEGDTQYF. As DNA, the CDR3 is TGTGCCAGCAGCCCCTTAGCGGGAGAGGGAGATACGCAGTATTTT.

This clonotype was detected only a few times. The rearrangement uses TRBV6-5 and TRBJ1-1; D possibly corresponds to TRBD1 (6 bases). The CDR3 consists of 14 residues. From germline, CDR1 is MNHEY and CDR2 SVGAGI. Between the trimmed V and J ends, which lost 5 bases and 0 bases, there was a span of 10 bases. The CDR3 loop is CASSRQAMNTEAFF. The CDR3 DNA is TGTGCCAGCAGTCGACAGGCCATGAACACTGAAGCTTTCTTT.

The chain has TRBV14 and TRBJ2-2, with TRBD2 matching 7 bases. Germline CDR1 reads SGHDN; CDR2 reads FVKESK. V lost 4 bases, J lost 3 bases, and 5 bases stayed unmatched. This CDR3 comprises 15 residues. The CDR3 loop is CASSPLGGYTGELFF. CDR3 DNA: TGTGCCAGCAGCCCCCTGGGAGGGTACACCGGGGAGCTGTTTTTT.

This chain connects TRBV7-2 to TRBJ1-5, with D unclear. Trimming removed 0 bases from V and 0 bases from J, with 3 bases in between. From germline, CDR1 is SGHTA and CDR2 FQGNSA. This CDR3 spans 14 amino acids. CDR3 region: CASSLAGSNQPQHF. CDR3 DNA: TGTGCCAGCAGCTTAGCGGGTAGCAATCAGCCCCAGCATTTT.

The J gene is TRBJ2-1, the V gene TRBV28; D gene uncertain. The germline CDR1 and CDR2 sequences are MDHEN and SYDVKM. This CDR3 comprises 11 residues. Trimming took off 8 bases at V and 4 bases at J, with 6 bases between the two ends. For the CDR3, the DNA is TGTGCCAGCGGCCCTTACAATGAGCAGTTCTTC. Its translation: CASGPYNEQFF.

The V gene is TRBV6-5, the J gene TRBJ1-5, with D unclear. CDR1 and CDR2 from the germline V gene are MNHEY and SVGAGI. The CDR3 is 13 amino acids. Deletions cut 7 bases from V and 2 bases from J, with 9 bases between. CDR3 DNA sequence: TGTGCCAGCACCGAACATGGCAATCAGCCCCAGCATTTT. Translated, it gives CASTEHGNQPQHF.

The J gene is TRBJ2-4, the V gene TRBV15; D not certain. This CDR3 contains 15 residues. CDR1 LNHNV and CDR2 YYDKDF come from the germline V gene (reference sequence). With 3 bases removed from V and 6 bases from J, the gap between germline ends came to 15 bases. As DNA, the CDR3 is TGTGCCACCAGCAGTGACCCCGCCGCTACAAACATTCAGTACTTC. It yields the protein CATSSDPAATNIQYF.

The chain links TRBV12-3 or TRBV12-4 to TRBJ1-2; D not certain. The CDR3 spans 12 residues. V shed 2 bases and J shed 8 bases, with 9 bases lying between them. CDR3 region: CASSLKGSGYTF. The CDR3 region has the DNA TGTGCCAGCAGTTTAAAAGGCAGCGGCTACACCTTC.

In nucleotides, the CDR3 is TGTGCCAGCAGGCAGGGTTTCGAGACCCAGTACTTC. Translation gives CASRQGFETQYF. The rearrangement links TRBV6-5 to TRBJ2-5; perhaps TRBD1 as D (5 bases). Trimming left V 6 bases short and J 5 bases short, with 10 bases between. There are 12 residues in the CDR3. Per the germline V gene, CDR1 is MNHEY and CDR2 is SVGAGI.

This chain connects TRBV19 to TRBJ2-2; the D gene could be TRBD1 or TRBD2 (5 bases each). There are 15 residues in the CDR3. Germline-derived CDR1 and CDR2 are LNHDA and SQIVND (reference sequence). The germline V and J ends were trimmed by 6 bases and 1 base, with 12 bases remaining between them. CDR3 DNA sequence: TGTGCCAGTAGCAAGGGACGGCGGAACACCGGGGAGCTGTTTTTT. It yields the protein CASSKGRRNTGELFF.

The chain has TRBV12-3 or TRBV12-4 and TRBJ1-1, with a possible D match to TRBD1 (5 bases). V was pared by 3 bases and J by 7 bases, with 15 bases between. The CDR3 has 14 residues. The DNA for the CDR3 is TGTGCCAGCAGTTTGAGTGACAGAACCCTTGAAGCTTTCTTT. Its translation is CASSLSDRTLEAFF.

The rearrangement uses TRBV3-1 and TRBJ2-7; 8 bases are a match to TRBD2. The V segment lost 1 base and the J segment 4 bases; nucleotides outside the gene matches: 3. The CDR3 extends over 14 amino acids. Germline-derived CDR1 and CDR2 are LGHDT and YNNKEL (reference sequence). CDR3 protein: CASSQGREGYEQYF. DNA of the CDR3: TGTGCCAGCAGCCAAGGACGGGAGGGTTACGAGCAGTACTTC.

This clonotype was counted only a few times. The V and J genes are TRBV30 and TRBJ2-1, with D possibly being TRBD2 (6 bases). This CDR3 contains 14 residues. The V end lost 0 bases, the J end lost 4 bases, and 10 bases lay between the germline ends. CDR1 GTSNPN and CDR2 SVGIG come from the germline V gene (reference sequence). CDR3 coding DNA: TGTGCCTGGAGTGTAACGGGACTGTACAATGAGCAGTTCTTC. This encodes CAWSVTGLYNEQFF.

On this clonotype itself: This likely comes from a read error, as the CDR3 has no conserved phenylalanine or tryptophan at its end. In DNA form, the CDR3 reads TGTGCCATCGCTGGGGGGGAGACCCAGTACTTG. Its translation: CAIAGGETQYL. The genes are TRBV10-3 and TRBJ2-5; tentative D call: TRBD2 (6 bases). CDR3 length: 11 amino acids. The germline CDR1 and CDR2 sequences are ENHRY and SYGVKD. V lost 8 bases and J 5 bases, leaving 9 bases between the germline ends.

The chain recombines TRBV7-2 with TRBJ2-5; a weak D match, TRBD2 (5 bases). The ends were cut back, 2 bases at V and 2 bases at J, with 6 bases in the middle. The CDR3 contains 13 residues. From germline, CDR1 is SGHTA and CDR2 FQGNSA. The CDR3 DNA reads as TGTGCCAGCAGCTTACCGGGGCAAGAGACCCAGTACTTC. Its translation is CASSLPGQETQYF.

This chain links TRBV20-1 with TRBJ1-2, with D unclear. V lost 0 bases, J lost 7 bases, and 18 bases lay in between. The CDR3 is 15 residues long. The germline gives CDR1 DFQATT, CDR2 SNEGSKA (reference sequence). The CDR3 loop reads CSAREGDMGLSGYTF. CDR3 DNA sequence: TGCAGTGCTAGAGAAGGAGACATGGGGTTGAGTGGCTACACCTTC.

This chain uses TRBV24-1 with TRBJ2-1; D tentatively reads TRBD1 or TRBD2 (5 bases each). The CDR3 loop spans 14 amino acids. Germline V gene data show CDR1 as KGHDR and CDR2 as SFDVKD. Trimming took 3 bases from V and 7 from J, leaving 12 bases between them. CDR3: CATSDPGTLNEQFF. The CDR3 DNA follows: TGTGCCACCAGTGATCCGGGGACCTTGAATGAGCAGTTCTTC.

As DNA, the CDR3 is TGTGCCAGCGTCAACCCAAGCGGGAGAACGGAGCAGTACTTC. It is translated as CASVNPSGRTEQYF. V usage is TRBV12-3 or TRBV12-4 and J usage is TRBJ2-7; TRBD2 agrees at 8 bases. This CDR3 contains 14 residues. V was pared by 8 bases and J by 7 bases, with 13 bases of the junction left unmatched.

V is TRBV18 and J is TRBJ2-7; 7 bases map to TRBD1. The germline gives CDR1 KGHSH, CDR2 LQKENI. The CDR3 runs to 13 residues. Trimming cost V 6 bases and J 3 bases; bases outside gene matches: 5. The CDR3 protein is CASSSHRGYEQYF. The CDR3 nucleotides are TGTGCCAGCTCTTCGCACAGGGGCTACGAGCAGTACTTC.